This TCR beta chain stems from a study of blood T cell repertoires in COVID-19. At the level of the study: Sites across the United States, Italy and Spain contributed samples from acute and convalescent COVID-19. T cells, B-cell-depleted T cells, or PBMCs provided the cDNA or gDNA that served as material.

CDR1 MDHEN and CDR2 SYDVKM come from the germline V gene. V shed 5 bases, J shed 0 bases, and the junction held 12 bases outside the gene matches. CDR3 size: 19 residues. This table comes from immunoSEQ multiplex PCR, and its TCRdb copy is limited to in-frame clones, with some not included. The repertoire consists of about 180,000 clones, with 81% occurring once and the leading ten covering 10% to 15%. The V and J genes are TRBV28 and TRBJ1-5; 11 bases line up with TRBD1. The sample taken for sequencing was peripheral blood. The receptor was isolated from an elderly woman with COVID-19, enrolled during active disease. The CDR3 sequence: CASSPYRDRGWYSNQPQHF. CDR3 nucleotides: TGTGCCAGCAGTCCCTACCGGGACAGGGGGTGGTATAGCAATCAGCCCCAGCATTTT. Drawing the rest from reference TRBV28 and TRBJ1-5, the complete variable domain is DVKVTQSSRYLVKRTGEKVFLECVQDMDHENMFWYRQDPGLGLRLIYFSYDVKMKEKGDIPEGYSVSREKKERFSLILESASTNQTSMYLCASSPYRDRGWYSNQPQHFGDGTRLSIL.